Below are 2 T cell receptor beta chains sequenced from a single sample in a study of shared clonotypes between healthy human individuals. Here immunoSEQ multiplex PCR was the method, and the copy in TCRdb shows in-frame clones only, minus some. This table has 1.6 million or so clones, around 98.5% appearing once. The sample was naive CD4+ T cells sorted from blood. Subset specified: CD45RA+ positively selected. The receptor set was obtained from a man aged 25-45 years in good health.

This chain uses TRBV9 with TRBJ2-3; no definite D call. There are 13 residues in the CDR3. Trimming pared 0 bases from V and 4 bases from J, leaving 6 bases between. From germline, CDR1 is SGDLS and CDR2 YYNGEE. CDR3 in amino acids: CASSVGTPDTQYF. The CDR3 coding sequence is TGTGCCAGCAGCGTAGGTACCCCAGATACGCAGTATTTT.

The chain is built from TRBV7-6 and TRBJ1-5; possibly TRBD1 for D (6 bases). The V gene's germline CDR1 is SGHVS and CDR2 FNYEAQ. The length of the CDR3 is 14 residues. The V end was cut by 2 bases, the J end by 9 bases, with 14 bases between. The CDR3 DNA sequence: TGTGCCAGCAGCTTAAGTCGCCAGACAGGGCCCCAGCATTTT. Translated, it gives CASSLSRQTGPQHF.